These 20 T cell receptor beta chains originate from one sample sequenced in a study of T cells after yellow fever vaccination. One entry per CDR3 protein results from TCRdb running MiXCR on the 5' RACE reads. The data contain about 210,000 distinct CDR3 sequences, approximately 3% of them singletons. This material consisted of CD4+ T cells sorted from PBMCs, taken 10 days after the yellow fever booster vaccination. The receptors derive from a man younger than 35 who received the YFV17D yellow fever vaccine.

This clonotype appeared many times. The chain recombines TRBV7-2 with TRBJ2-1, with 14 bases that match TRBD2. The CDR3 is made up of 15 amino acids. Per germline, CDR1 SGHTA and CDR2 FQGNSA. The V and J ends lost 5 bases and 7 bases, in that order; junction bases with no gene match: 4. The CDR3 spells CASSPGLAGVNEQFF. The CDR3 bases are TGTGCCAGCAGCCCGGGACTAGCGGGGGTTAATGAGCAGTTCTTC.

This chain uses TRBV5-1 with TRBJ1-2; TRBD1 matches at 8 bases. CDR1 and CDR2 from the germline V gene are SGHRS and YFSETQ. V gave up 4 bases and J gave up 2 bases; unmatched junction bases: 7. This CDR3 region has 15 residues. This CDR3 reads CASSGTGSKNYGYTF. The CDR3, as DNA: TGCGCCAGCAGCGGGACAGGCAGCAAGAACTATGGCTACACCTTC.

This clonotype has at least ten counts. The chain joins TRBV7-6 to TRBJ2-5; no firm D call. Deletions cut 0 bases from V and 3 bases from J, with 14 bases between. This CDR3 has 16 amino acids. Germline assignment: CDR1 SGHVS and CDR2 FNYEAQ. The CDR3 coding sequence is TGTGCCAGCAGCTTAGCGCTAAGGGTAGGAAAAGAGACCCAGTACTTC. It yields the protein CASSLALRVGKETQYF.

V and J are TRBV6-5 and TRBJ2-5, with 9 bases lining up with TRBD2. The V gene end was trimmed by 0 bases and the J gene end by 5 bases; junction bases not matched to a gene: 10. Germline CDR1 MNHEY, CDR2 SVGAGI. The CDR3 is 17 residues long. DNA of the CDR3: TGTGCCAGCAGTTACTCGATGGGCGGGGGGGCCATTGAGACCCAGTACTTC. This codes for CASSYSMGGGAIETQYF.

In its sample, this clonotype was seen many times. The chain combines TRBV7-6 with TRBJ2-2, with D unclear. Trimming removed 0 bases from V and 1 base from J, with 15 bases in between. In germline, CDR1 is SGHVS, CDR2 FNYEAQ. CDR3 length equals 18 residues. CDR3 region: CASSLAVRTMRNTGELFF. The CDR3 coding sequence is TGTGCCAGCAGCTTAGCCGTCCGCACCATGAGGAACACCGGGGAGCTGTTTTTT. Full variable domain (missing parts from reference TRBV7-6 and TRBJ2-2): GAGVSQSPRYKVTKRGQDVALRCDPISGHVSLYWYRQALGQGPEFLTYFNYEAQQDKSGLPNDRFSAERPEGSISTLTIQRTEQRDSAMYRCASSLAVRTMRNTGELFFGEGSRLTVL.

This clonotype occurred many times. V is TRBV4-1 and J is TRBJ1-1, with a possible D match to TRBD1 (5 bases). In germline, CDR1 is MGHRA, CDR2 YSYEKL. V lost 4 bases, J lost 4 bases, and 7 bases lay in between. CDR3 length: 12 amino acids. CDR3 nucleotides: TGCGCCAGCAGCCGAGGGGTCACTGAAGCTTTCTTT. This sequence encodes CASSRGVTEAFF.

This clonotype occurred a few times. The chain uses TRBV2 and TRBJ2-5, with 7 nucleotides matching TRBD2. J gave up 5 bases and V 2 bases, and 8 bases lay outside the gene matches. The CDR3 runs 15 residues. Germline CDR1 is SNHLY and CDR2 is FYNNEI. The CDR3 bases are TGTGCCAGCAGTGAACAAGCGGGGAGGACGGAGACCCAGTACTTC. Residues: CASSEQAGRTETQYF.

The table lists this clonotype with a few counts. This chain joins TRBV5-6 and TRBJ2-1; TRBD2 agrees at 10 bases. The CDR3 extends over 13 amino acids. After removal of 7 bases from V and 10 bases from J, the junction contained 8 bases not matched to a gene. CDR1 is SGHDT, CDR2 YYEEEE, per germline. DNA for the CDR3: TGTGCCAGCCTTAAAGGGACTAGCGTCGAGCAGTTCTTC. Its protein product is CASLKGTSVEQFF.

This clonotype was detected many times. V and J are TRBV29-1 and TRBJ2-1; 8 nucleotides agree with TRBD2. The germline CDR1 and CDR2 sequences are SQVTM and ANQGSEA. J gave up 5 bases and V 7 bases, and 10 bases lay outside the gene matches. The CDR3 has 14 residues. The CDR3 protein is CSGGRGGPNNEQFF. CDR3 DNA: TGCAGCGGGGGTCGGGGGGGCCCGAACAATGAGCAGTTCTTC.

This clonotype showed up many times. This chain joins TRBV20-1 and TRBJ1-6, with D tentatively TRBD1 (6 bases). V lost 0 bases to trimming and J lost 6 bases, with 6 bases between them. Germline V lookup: CDR1 DFQATT, CDR2 SNEGSKA (reference sequence). The length of the CDR3 is 13 residues. In DNA, the CDR3 is TGCAGTGCTAGAGACAGGGGTAATTCACCCCTCCACTTT. Amino acids: CSARDRGNSPLHF.

This clonotype was picked up many times. The J gene is TRBJ2-2, the V gene TRBV7-8, with TRBD2 identical over 11 bases. Trimming cost V 3 bases and J 3 bases; bases outside gene matches: 3. This CDR3 has 16 amino acids. CDR1 and CDR2 (germline): SGHVS, FQNEAQ. The CDR3 loop is CASSFLAGGYTGELFF. The CDR3 nucleotides read TGTGCCAGCAGCTTCCTAGCGGGGGGCTACACCGGGGAGCTGTTTTTT.

The chain couples TRBV20-1 to TRBJ1-3; a weak D match, TRBD1 (6 bases). From germline, CDR1 is DFQATT and CDR2 SNEGSKA (reference sequence). V was trimmed by 3 bases and J by 4 bases, leaving 7 bases between them. The CDR3 extends over 12 amino acids. The CDR3 sequence: CSARTGGNTIYF. DNA of the CDR3: TGCAGTGCTAGGACAGGCGGAAACACCATATATTTT.

The chain uses TRBV12-3 or TRBV12-4 and TRBJ2-7, with a weak D call TRBD2 (5 bases). The CDR3 has 12 residues. V lost 2 bases to trimming and J lost 10 bases, with 12 bases between them. CDR3 bases: TGTGCCAGCAGTTTATGGTCGGGGAATCAGTACTTC. This translates into CASSLWSGNQYF.

This clonotype has ten or more counts. The chain recombines TRBV7-2 with TRBJ2-7, with 11 nucleotides matching TRBD2. The CDR3 is made up of 18 amino acids. V dropped 2 bases and J dropped 8; count of bases not matched to a gene: 17. Looked up from germline, CDR1 is SGHTA and CDR2 is FQGNSA. DNA of the CDR3: TGTGCCAGCAGCTTAACGCCTGGACTAGCGGGCGTCCCAGGGCAGCAGTACTTC. This gives the protein CASSLTPGLAGVPGQQYF.

This clonotype was found many times. The V gene is TRBV15, the J gene TRBJ1-6; a possible D gene is TRBD1 (6 bases). Trimming stripped 1 base from V and 11 bases from J, with 24 bases between. Germline V gives CDR1 LNHNV, CDR2 YYDKDF (reference sequence). The CDR3 sequence is 18 residues long. The DNA of the CDR3 is TGTGCCACCAGCAGAGGGGGACCCAGGGGTACGGTGTCTGCACCCCTCCACTTT. It yields the protein CATSRGGPRGTVSAPLHF.

This rearrangement joins TRBV5-3 to TRBJ2-3; TRBD1 matches 8 bases. TRBV5-3 is placed among ORFs of uncertain function. The J segment lost 4 bases and the V segment lost 2 bases, leaving 9 bases of the junction unmatched. The CDR3 totals 16 residues. DNA of the CDR3: TGTGCCAGAAGCTTCTCCCCCAGGGGGCAGGCAGATACGCAGTATTTT. Its translation is CARSFSPRGQADTQYF.

The chain carries TRBV5-1 and TRBJ2-1; D is unresolved. CDR3 length equals 11 residues. Germline CDR1 SGHRS, CDR2 YFSETQ. V was pared by 2 bases and J by 5 bases, with 2 bases between. The CDR3: CASSFDNEQFF. The CDR3 nucleotides read TGCGCCAGCAGCTTCGACAATGAGCAGTTCTTC.

This clonotype was seen more than once but under ten times. J is TRBJ2-7 and V is TRBV7-2; possible D gene TRBD1, 5 bases. Trimming took off 5 bases at V and 6 bases at J, with 11 bases between the two ends. Germline values: CDR1 SGHTA, CDR2 FQGNSA. The CDR3 is 12 amino acids. CDR3 amino acids: CASSVQGGEQYV. In DNA form, the CDR3 reads TGTGCCAGCAGCGTCCAGGGCGGCGAGCAGTACGTC.

This clonotype has just a few counts. This chain links TRBV5-1 with TRBJ2-7, with 8 bases that match TRBD1. Germline V gives CDR1 SGHRS, CDR2 YFSETQ. V was pared by 5 bases and J by 3 bases, with 10 bases of the junction left unmatched. The CDR3 runs to 15 residues. CDR3 nucleotide sequence: TGCGCCAGCAGTACACTGAGTGGACAGGGCTACGAGCAGTACTTC. Encoded protein: CASSTLSGQGYEQYF.

This clonotype has at least ten counts. J is TRBJ2-7 and V is TRBV5-1; weak D call: TRBD1 (7 bases). Trimming removed 0 bases from V and 6 bases from J, with 16 bases in between. The CDR3 is 15 residues long. Germline V gene data show CDR1 as SGHRS and CDR2 as YFSETQ. DNA for the CDR3: TGCGCCAGCAGCTTGGGCGGGACAGAACCTCGCGAGCAGTACTTC. Protein product: CASSLGGTEPREQYF.